Presented here are 32 T cell receptor beta chains from one specimen sequenced in a study of blood T cell repertoires in COVID-19. Only in-frame clones appear in the TCRdb table, and some are missing; sequencing was by immunoSEQ multiplex PCR. This sample carries roughly 380,000 clones, approximately 90% of them seen once, and the ten largest clones take around 1.5%. The specimen sequenced was peripheral blood. Receptors were obtained from a woman aged 40 to 50 with COVID-19, enrolled during active disease.

V usage is TRBV7-2 and J usage is TRBJ2-5; 8 bases are shared with TRBD2. V lost 6 bases, J lost 7 bases, and 19 bases stayed unmatched. CDR3 size: 17 residues. Germline CDR1 reads SGHTA; CDR2 reads FQGNSA. CDR3 in DNA: TGTGCCAGCAGTCAGTTCAGGGTAGCGGGGCTGGTTGGGACCCAGTACTTC. This codes for CASSQFRVAGLVGTQYF.

This clone appeared a single time. The V call is TRBV2, the J call TRBJ1-6; 7 bases agree with TRBD1. Trimming removed 2 bases from V and 7 bases from J; junction bases left unmatched: 14. Germline V gene lookup returns CDR1 SNHLY and CDR2 FYNNEI. This CDR3 comprises 18 residues. The CDR3 loop is CASSEIGQGEYHNSPLHF. CDR3 DNA: TGTGCCAGCAGTGAAATCGGGCAGGGGGAGTACCACAATTCACCCCTCCACTTT.

The chain employs TRBV11-2 and TRBJ1-6, with 8 bases that match TRBD1. Germline CDR1 SGHAT, CDR2 FQNNGV. This CDR3 contains 18 residues. Trimming at V came to 5 bases and at J to 5 bases, leaving 14 bases not matched to a gene. The CDR3 coding sequence is TGTGCCAGCAGCCCGGGATTGCTTCACAGGGGGAATAATTCACCCCTCCACTTT. Amino acid sequence: CASSPGLLHRGNNSPLHF.

The chain couples TRBV10-3 to TRBJ2-7; the match to TRBD2 covers 13 bases. Germline V CDR1 and CDR2: ENHRY, SYGVKD. This CDR3 region has 16 residues. The V and J ends lost 3 bases and 2 bases, in that order; junction bases with no gene match: 4. CDR3 protein: CAISDHGTSGTYEQYF. Here the CDR3 DNA reads TGTGCCATCAGTGACCATGGGACTAGCGGGACCTACGAGCAGTACTTC.

The chain joins TRBV28 to TRBJ1-1, with D perhaps matching TRBD1 (6 bases). The CDR3 runs to 13 residues. Germline CDR1 and CDR2: MDHEN and SYDVKM. V was pared by 6 bases and J by 5 bases, with 13 bases between. The CDR3 sequence: CASRSGGLTEAFF. The CDR3 region has the DNA TGTGCCAGCAGGAGCGGGGGGCTTACTGAAGCTTTCTTT.

The rearrangement joins TRBV28 to TRBJ2-5; D may be TRBD2 (6 bases). Germline values: CDR1 MDHEN, CDR2 SYDVKM. CDR3 length equals 14 residues. Trimming removed 3 bases at V and 1 base at J, with 9 bases between. Here the CDR3 reads CASSFGGSQETQYF. The CDR3 DNA follows: TGTGCCAGCAGTTTTGGAGGGTCCCAAGAGACCCAGTACTTC. Full variable domain (missing parts from reference TRBV28 and TRBJ2-5): DVKVTQSSRYLVKRTGEKVFLECVQDMDHENMFWYRQDPGLGLRLIYFSYDVKMKEKGDIPEGYSVSREKKERFSLILESASTNQTSMYLCASSFGGSQETQYFGPGTRLLVL.

The chain couples TRBV6-5 to TRBJ1-1; D remains ambiguous. This CDR3 region has 13 residues. Germline-derived CDR1 and CDR2 are MNHEY and SVGAGI. Trimming shortened V by 0 bases and J by 6 bases, and 8 bases separated the two germline ends. In DNA form, the CDR3 reads TGTGCCAGCAGTTACTCGGTGCGCGCTGAAGCTTTCTTT. Its translation is CASSYSVRAEAFF.

The sample holds one count of this clone. V is TRBV5-5 and J is TRBJ2-3; D unclear. The germline CDR1 and CDR2 sequences are SGHKS and YYEKEE (reference sequence). Trimming stripped 3 bases from V and 2 bases from J, with 4 bases between. CDR3 length: 12 residues. CDR3 DNA sequence: TGTGCCAGCAGCTATAACACAGATACGCAGTATTTT. It codes for CASSYNTDTQYF.

This rearrangement joins TRBV5-4 to TRBJ1-2; 9 bases match TRBD1. The CDR3 contains 13 residues. Trimming at V came to 4 bases and at J to 8 bases, leaving 6 bases not matched to a gene. Germline V gene data show CDR1 as SGHNT and CDR2 as YYREEE (reference sequence). The CDR3 sequence is CASSHYRGRGYTF. The DNA for the CDR3 is TGTGCCAGCAGCCATTACAGGGGGCGCGGCTACACCTTC.

The J gene is TRBJ2-7, the V gene TRBV4-3, with D perhaps matching TRBD1 (6 bases). V lost 0 bases, J lost 2 bases, and 20 bases lay in between. The CDR3 has 18 residues. Germline assignment: CDR1 LGHNA and CDR2 YSLEER. This CDR3 is CASSQENAHAGTPYEQYF. The DNA for the CDR3 is TGCGCCAGCAGCCAAGAGAACGCCCACGCAGGGACACCCTACGAGCAGTACTTC.

This chain connects TRBV5-4 to TRBJ2-7; 7 bases agree with TRBD2. The CDR3 runs to 16 residues. With V trimmed by 4 bases and J by 0 bases, 10 bases remained unmatched. Germline values: CDR1 SGHNT, CDR2 YYREEE (reference sequence). The CDR3 sequence: CASSLTGGFSSYEQYF. The CDR3 DNA reads TGTGCCAGCAGCCTGACCGGGGGGTTCAGCTCCTACGAGCAGTACTTC.

A single count supports this clone. V and J are TRBV21-1 and TRBJ1-5; TRBD1, the D gene given by the table, was not confirmed from the DNA. TRBV21-1 counts as a pseudogene. The CDR3 is made up of 16 amino acids. The CDR3 DNA sequence: TGTGCCAGCAGTTACGTCGAGTTTCGGGACAGGGGGAATCAGCATTTT. Translated: CASSYVEFRDRGNQHF.

The rearrangement joins TRBV6-5 to TRBJ1-3; D is possibly TRBD1 (5 bases). The ends were cut back, 2 bases at V and 2 bases at J, with 10 bases in the middle. The CDR3 is made up of 15 amino acids. The germline V gene encodes CDR1 MNHEY and CDR2 SVGAGI. In DNA, the CDR3 is TGTGCCAGCAGTTACGCAGGGCCCGCTGGAAACACCATATATTTT. Its protein is CASSYAGPAGNTIYF.

The chain employs TRBV9 and TRBJ2-1; tentatively, D is TRBD2 (6 bases). V dropped 2 bases and J dropped 0 bases, with 18 bases sitting between them. The length of the CDR3 is 18 residues. Germline lookup yields CDR1 SGDLS and CDR2 YYNGEE. The CDR3 region has the DNA TGTGCCAGCAGCGTTAGAGGGGACTTCCAGAGCTCCTACAATGAGCAGTTCTTC. Its protein product is CASSVRGDFQSSYNEQFF.

CDR3 region: CASIRDFNTEAFF. Written as DNA, the CDR3 is TGTGCCAGCATTAGGGACTTTAACACTGAAGCTTTCTTT. The V gene is TRBV2, the J gene TRBJ1-1; a weak D match, TRBD1 (5 bases). Germline V gene sequence: CDR1 SNHLY, CDR2 FYNNEI. The CDR3 contains 13 residues. The V gene lost 7 bases and the J gene lost 2 bases, with 11 bases spanning the gap.

The chain carries TRBV27 and TRBJ1-2; 10 bases agree with TRBD1. The CDR3 consists of 15 residues. V shed 5 bases, J shed 4 bases, and the junction held 7 bases outside the gene matches. Looked up from germline, CDR1 is MNHEY and CDR2 is SMNVEV (reference sequence). The CDR3 reads CASSLGQGNVYGYTF. The CDR3 DNA follows: TGTGCCAGCAGTCTGGGACAGGGGAACGTCTATGGCTACACCTTC.

The chain carries TRBV2 and TRBJ2-2; maybe TRBD1 (6 bases). This CDR3 region has 14 residues. From germline, CDR1 is SNHLY and CDR2 FYNNEI. Trimming shortened V by 4 bases and J by 0 bases, and 6 bases separated the two germline ends. The CDR3 bases are TGTGCCAGCAGTGGACAGGCGAACACCGGGGAGCTGTTTTTT. This gives the protein CASSGQANTGELFF.

The genes are TRBV23-1 and TRBJ1-6, with D maybe TRBD1 (5 bases). TRBV23-1 is labeled an ORF, and its function is uncertain. This CDR3 region has 15 residues. With 4 bases removed from V and 7 bases from J, the gap between germline ends came to 14 bases. CDR3 sequence reads: CASSRTGTENSPLHF. The CDR3 DNA reads TGCGCCAGCAGTCGAACAGGAACGGAGAATTCACCCCTCCACTTT.

The CDR3 spells CASSYWTGSSYEQYF. In DNA, the CDR3 is TGCGCCAGCAGCTATTGGACAGGGAGCTCCTACGAGCAGTACTTC. V and J are TRBV5-1 and TRBJ2-7; 8 bases are a match to TRBD1. The V gene's germline CDR1 is SGHRS and CDR2 YFSETQ. The CDR3 spans 15 residues. Trimming removed 3 bases from V and 0 bases from J; junction bases left unmatched: 5.

V gene TRBV2 combines with J gene TRBJ1-5; no clear D. Germline V CDR1 and CDR2: SNHLY, FYNNEI. V was shortened by 7 bases and J by 0 bases, with 10 bases between the two germline ends. The CDR3 runs to 14 residues. The CDR3 coding sequence is TGTGCCAGCACCCAGGATTATAGCAATCAGCCCCAGCATTTT. Protein sequence: CASTQDYSNQPQHF.

This clone was recorded a few times. The chain has TRBV5-6 and TRBJ1-5, with 7 bases identical to TRBD1. The V gene end was trimmed by 2 bases and the J gene end by 4 bases; junction bases not matched to a gene: 3. This CDR3 is built from 14 residues. Germline CDR1 reads SGHDT; CDR2 reads YYEEEE. The CDR3 region has the DNA TGTGCCAGCAGCTTCCAACAGGGGAATCAGCCCCAGCATTTT. This encodes CASSFQQGNQPQHF.

The chain links TRBV11-2 to TRBJ1-1, with D perhaps TRBD1 (6 bases). The CDR3 covers 15 residues. Germline assignment: CDR1 SGHAT and CDR2 FQNNGV. V gave up 1 base and J gave up 5 bases, with 14 bases separating them. The DNA for the CDR3 is TGTGCCAGCAGCTTAGGTCTCCAGGGGAAGACTGAAGCTTTCTTT. Protein sequence: CASSLGLQGKTEAFF. The variable domain in full, with the rest retrieved from reference TRBV11-2 and TRBJ1-1, is EAGVAQSPRYKIIEKRQSVAFWCNPISGHATLYWYQQILGQGPKLLIQFQNNGVVDDSQLPKDRFSAERLKGVDSTLKIQPAKLEDSAVYLCASSLGLQGKTEAFFGQGTRLTVV.

The table lists this clone with a few counts. J is TRBJ1-1 and V is TRBV7-2, with D uncertain. Germline CDR1 reads SGHTA; CDR2 reads FQGNSA. With 5 bases removed from V and 0 bases from J, the gap between germline ends came to 10 bases. The CDR3 is made up of 14 amino acids. CDR3 DNA: TGTGCCAGCAGCGTGCAGAATATGAACACTGAAGCTTTCTTT. Protein sequence: CASSVQNMNTEAFF.

This chain uses TRBV5-1 with TRBJ2-7; perhaps TRBD1 as D (6 bases). Germline CDR1 reads SGHRS; CDR2 reads YFSETQ. The ends were cut back, 4 bases at V and 2 bases at J, with 13 bases in the middle. The CDR3 extends over 14 amino acids. The CDR3 here is CASSDGQIAYEQYF. The CDR3 DNA follows: TGCGCCAGCAGCGACGGACAGATAGCCTACGAGCAGTACTTC.

This chain joins TRBV6-5 and TRBJ1-1; unclear D gene. The V end was cut by 5 bases, the J end by 4 bases, with 11 bases between. Per the germline V gene, CDR1 is MNHEY and CDR2 is SVGAGI. The CDR3 is made up of 13 amino acids. Here the CDR3 DNA reads TGTGCCAGCAGTCCCGATACGGGCACTGAAGCTTTCTTT. This codes for CASSPDTGTEAFF.

V usage is TRBV18 and J usage is TRBJ2-1, with TRBD1 identical over 11 bases. This CDR3 is built from 17 residues. Germline lookup yields CDR1 KGHSH and CDR2 LQKENI. With 4 bases clipped from V and 6 bases from J, the junction kept 11 bases outside the gene matches. The CDR3 here is CASSLTPGQGAFNEQFF. CDR3 bases: TGTGCCAGCTCACTAACCCCCGGACAGGGGGCATTCAATGAGCAGTTCTTC. The full variable domain, rest sourced from reference TRBV18 and TRBJ2-1, is NAGVMQNPRHLVRRRGQEARLRCSPMKGHSHVYWYRQLPEEGLKFMVYLQKENIIDESGMPKERFSAEFPKEGPSILRIQQVVRGDSAAYFCASSLTPGQGAFNEQFFGPGTRLTVL.

The gene calls are TRBV11-2 and TRBJ1-4, with D possibly TRBD1 on 6 matching bases. Germline values: CDR1 SGHAT, CDR2 FQNNGV. The ends were cut back, 5 bases at V and 10 bases at J, with 14 bases in the middle. The CDR3 covers 13 residues. CDR3 sequence: CASSLQGFRKLFF. In DNA, the CDR3 is TGTGCCAGCAGCCTCCAGGGGTTTAGAAAACTGTTTTTT.

The rearrangement uses TRBV3-1 (or the pseudogene TRBV3-2) and TRBJ1-5, with D maybe TRBD1 (5 bases). Germline assignment: CDR1 LGHDT and CDR2 YNNKEL (reference sequence). V dropped 3 bases and J dropped 2 bases, with 17 bases sitting between them. The CDR3 runs to 17 residues. The CDR3 spells CASSQVPGDSGNQPQHF. The DNA of the CDR3 is TGTGCCAGCAGCCAGGTCCCGGGAGACAGTGGCAATCAGCCCCAGCATTTT.

The genes are TRBV28 and TRBJ1-2; D is possibly TRBD1 (5 bases). Germline V gene sequence: CDR1 MDHEN, CDR2 SYDVKM. The length of the CDR3 is 14 residues. The ends were cut back, 6 bases at V and 8 bases at J, with 19 bases in the middle. The CDR3 bases are TGTGCCAGCAGCCTCCTCGGGGGAGGGGTCGGCTACACCTTC. Protein sequence: CASSLLGGGVGYTF.

V usage is TRBV7-9 and J usage is TRBJ2-7, with 8 nucleotides matching TRBD2. J gave up 0 bases and V 4 bases, and 5 bases lay outside the gene matches. Germline values: CDR1 SEHNR, CDR2 FQNEAQ (reference sequence). The CDR3 length is 15 residues. CDR3 sequence: CASSSGLESSYEQYF. CDR3 coding DNA: TGTGCCAGCAGCTCGGGACTAGAGAGCTCCTACGAGCAGTACTTC.

V gene TRBV21-1 combines with J gene TRBJ2-1; the listed D gene, TRBD2, was not tested against the DNA. TRBV21-1 is noted as a pseudogene. This CDR3 region has 12 residues. The CDR3 DNA follows: TGTGCCAGCAGCAGGGGGGACAATGAGCAGTTCTTC. Protein: CASSRGDNEQFF.

With regard to this clone: The junction does not match germline at one end; this may be a read error. This sequence joins TRBV7-7 and TRBJ2-1; 8 nucleotides line up with TRBD2. Germline CDR1 reads SSHAT; CDR2 reads FNYEAQ (reference sequence). This CDR3 is 14 amino acids long. Written as DNA, the CDR3 is TGTGCTAGCAGCCCGCGGGGGGTCCCCAATGAGCAGTTCTTC. Amino acids: CASSPRGVPNEQFF.